The entry that follows covers one T cell receptor beta chain sequence. The germline V gene encodes CDR1 SGHTA and CDR2 FQGNSA. This CDR3 region has 16 residues. J gave up 1 base and V 4 bases, and 8 bases lay outside the gene matches. Some clones are missing from TCRdb's copy, which holds only in-frame ones; the method was immunoSEQ multiplex PCR. The table has 150,000 or so clones, roughly 88% seen once. This specimen belongs to a study of blood T cell repertoires in COVID-19. Background on the study: From the United States, Italy and Spain came samples of acute and convalescent COVID-19. From T cells, B-cell-depleted T cells, or PBMCs came the material, which was cDNA or gDNA.

Sequenced: peripheral blood. The V call is TRBV7-2, the J call TRBJ1-1; 8 bases map to TRBD1. The TCR was taken from a man in his sixties with COVID-19, enrolled during active disease. CDR3 DNA sequence: TGTGCCAGCAGCTACGGACAGGGTAGGGCGAACACTGAAGCTTTCTTT. This sequence encodes CASSYGQGRANTEAFF.